This paragraph covers one TCR beta chain sequence. Its antigen is still unknown. The sample belongs to a study of cytomegalovirus exposure and HLA in healthy donors. Study-level findings and limits: The TCR clusters that emerged in the first cohort tended, a later analysis found, to co-occur in the roughly 130 validation repertoires.

Libraries were prepared by immunoSEQ multiplex PCR; TCRdb keeps only in-frame clonotypes and omits some of them. Among around 200,000 clones listed, 81% were seen once. There are 14 residues in the CDR3. CDR1 and CDR2 from the germline V gene are MNHEY and SVGAGI. After removal of 1 base from V and 5 bases from J, the junction contained 2 bases not matched to a gene. This sequence joins TRBV6-5 and TRBJ2-7; 10 bases fit TRBD1. The source is a woman between 25 and 40 years old in good health and CMV-seronegative. The sample comprised PBMCs. For the CDR3, the DNA is TGTGCCAGCAGTTACTTTGGACAGGGGGACGAGCAGTACTTC. It encodes CASSYFGQGDEQYF.